The rows below give T cell receptor beta chains drawn from one sample of a study of T cells after yellow fever vaccination. TCRdb called the 5' RACE reads again in MiXCR, with one record for every CDR3 protein. Among approximately 550,000 distinct CDR3 sequences, roughly 13% were seen once, and the ten largest hold around an eighth. Sequenced material: PBMCs, taken on the day of the yellow fever booster vaccination. The source is a man aged 25-45 years who received the YFV17D yellow fever vaccine. The CDR3 runs from the conserved cysteine through the conserved F or W. A D gene is named only where the DNA matches it firmly. The size entry is marked missing in some rows and otherwise reads once, few, many or a size class.

d_gene | j_gene | abundance | v_gene | CDR3nt | CDR3aa
TRBD2 | TRBJ2-7 | few | TRBV20-1 | TGCAGTGCTCAAGGTAGCGGGAGGTCCTACGAGCAGTACTTC | CSAQGSGRSYEQYF
NA | TRBJ2-7 | many | TRBV7-9 | TGTGCCAGCAGCTTAGGACGGTCCGAGGAGCAGTACTTC | CASSLGRSEEQYF
NA | TRBJ2-7 | NA | TRBV14 | TGTGCCAGCAGCCAAGGTCCCCCAGAGGGATACGAGCAGTACTTC | CASSQGPPEGYEQYF
NA | TRBJ1-5 | NA | TRBV19 | TGTGCCAGTAGTTATGAGGACCAAGGCAATCAGCCCCAGCATTTT | CASSYEDQGNQPQHF
TRBD1 | TRBJ2-7 | few | TRBV7-2 | TGTGCCAGCAGTCCGCAGACAGGGGGCGAGCAGTACTTC | CASSPQTGGEQYF
TRBD2 | TRBJ2-5 | NA | TRBV7-2 | TGTGCCAGCAGCTTTAGCGGGAGGAGTCAAGAGACCCAGTACTTC | CASSFSGRSQETQYF
NA | TRBJ2-6 | few | TRBV2 | TGTGCCAGCAGGGACACCTGGGCCGGGGCCAACGTCCTGACTTTC | CASRDTWAGANVLTF
NA | TRBJ1-2 | few | TRBV7-2 | TGTGCCAGCAGCCCCGGGGGGGGCGGAAGGGGCTACACCTTC | CASSPGGGGRGYTF
TRBD2 | TRBJ2-3 | few | TRBV20-1 | TGCAGTGCTAGAGAAATAGCGGGGAGCACAGATACGCAGTATTTT | CSAREIAGSTDTQYF
NA | TRBJ1-4 | few | TRBV5-6 | TGTGCCAGCAACCCCCGGGCGTCTGCAACTAATGAGAAACTGTTTTTT | CASNPRASATNEKLFF
TRBD1 | TRBJ1-6 | NA | TRBV12-3/TRBV12-4 | TGTGCCAGCAGTGACAGGGGACCCTCCTATAATTCACCCCTCCACTTT | CASSDRGPSYNSPLHF
NA | TRBJ2-7 | NA | TRBV7-2 | TGTGCCAGCAGCTTAATGGTTTCCTACTCATACGAGCAGTACTTC | CASSLMVSYSYEQYF
NA | TRBJ2-5 | NA | TRBV12-3/TRBV12-4 | TGTGCCAGCAGCTATGCCGGGACCCGGAGGACCCAGTACTTC | CASSYAGTRRTQYF
NA | TRBJ2-3 | few | TRBV7-3 | TGTGCCAGCAGCTTACTGGGCGGGACTACAGATACGCAGTATTTT | CASSLLGGTTDTQYF
TRBD2 | TRBJ2-3 | few | TRBV4-3 | TGCGCCAGCAGCCAAGATAACCTAGCGGGAGCCACAGATACGCAGTATTTT | CASSQDNLAGATDTQYF
NA | TRBJ1-6 | few | TRBV28 | TGTGCCAGCAGTTCTTGGACGGCGGAGTCACCCCTCCACTTT | CASSSWTAESPLHF
TRBD1 | TRBJ2-3 | few | TRBV30 | TGTGCCTTCCGGGACAGGGGGACAGATACGCAGTATTTT | CAFRDRGTDTQYF
TRBD2 | TRBJ2-3 | few | TRBV29-1 | TGCAGCGTTGCGGGACTAGTCCCCATAGATACGCAGTATTTT | CSVAGLVPIDTQYF
NA | TRBJ2-6 | NA | TRBV5-8 | TGTGCCAGCAGCTTGTTGGCTGGGGCCAACGTCCTGACTTTC | CASSLLAGANVLTF
NA | TRBJ2-7 | few | TRBV6-5 | TGTGCCAGCAGTTACTCTCCGGCTCCGTCCAGCTCCTACGAGCAGTACTTC | CASSYSPAPSSSYEQYF
NA | TRBJ2-2 | many | TRBV24-1 | TGTGCCACCAGTGATTTACGGTCCGGGGAGCTGTTTTTT | CATSDLRSGELFF
NA | TRBJ2-3 | few | TRBV18 | TGTGCCAGCTCACCACCGGTGGGGGCTGTGACAGATACGCAGTATTTT | CASSPPVGAVTDTQYF
NA | TRBJ1-1 | NA | TRBV7-7 | TGTGCTAGCAGCTTAGACGCGAACACTGAAGCTTTCTTT | CASSLDANTEAFF